The 8 T cell receptor beta chains below all came from one sample that was sequenced in a study of T cells in localized non-small cell lung cancer (TCRdb year 2020). Receptors were amplified or captured by the immunoSEQ multiplex PCR assay. What TCRdb holds here is the immuneACCESS table cut down to in-frame rearrangements. Part of the clones is not present; checked against another copy, under half of the missing clones reflect an unresolved V gene, and the others are unexplained. The table for this sample lists roughly 84,000 clones; around 89% of them were counted only once. Of the sample, 20% falls within the top ten clones. The source material was peripheral blood, sampled before any cancer treatment. The receptors stem from a woman aged 40-69 years with stage I squamous cell lung carcinoma.

The chain uses TRBV7-6 and TRBJ2-3; possible D gene TRBD2, 5 bases. Trimming took 1 base from V and 1 from J, leaving 9 bases between them. The germline V gene has CDR1 SGHVS and CDR2 FNYEAQ. CDR3 length: 15 amino acids. The CDR3 bases are TGTGCCAGCAGCTTAGGTCTCGGGGGCACAGATACGCAGTATTTT. Its translation is CASSLGLGGTDTQYF.

This sequence joins TRBV6-5 and TRBJ2-4; D perhaps matches TRBD1 (5 bases). V lost 2 bases and J 0 bases, leaving 8 bases between the germline ends. Germline CDR1 and CDR2: MNHEY and SVGAGI. The CDR3 is made up of 15 amino acids. The DNA of the CDR3 is TGTGCCAGCAGTTACGCACAGGCAGCCAAAAACATTCAGTACTTC. It yields the protein CASSYAQAAKNIQYF.

This clone has only one observation. The chain uses TRBV21-1 and TRBJ1-1; the table's D call TRBD1 went unverified against the DNA. TRBV21-1 constitutes a pseudogene. The CDR3 runs to 14 residues. The CDR3 nucleotides read TGTGCCTCTGCCCGACAACAGGAGAACACTGAAGCTTTCTTT. As protein: CASARQQENTEAFF.

The chain joins TRBV6-5 to TRBJ1-4; D may be TRBD1 (5 bases). Trimming stripped 5 bases from V and 7 bases from J, with 17 bases between. Germline assignment: CDR1 MNHEY and CDR2 SVGAGI. The CDR3 loop spans 15 amino acids. This CDR3 reads CASSGGWGGSEKLFF. The CDR3 nucleotides read TGTGCCAGCAGTGGTGGATGGGGGGGTAGTGAAAAACTGTTTTTT.

This rearrangement joins TRBV5-1 to TRBJ2-3; no clear D. V lost 0 bases and J lost 2, with 7 bases in between. This CDR3 contains 14 residues. Germline CDR1 SGHRS, CDR2 YFSETQ. As DNA, the CDR3 is TGCGCCAGCAGCTTGGGGGCAGACACAGATACGCAGTATTTT. Translated: CASSLGADTDTQYF.

The chain employs TRBV4-1 and TRBJ1-2, with no clear D. CDR1 and CDR2 (germline): MGHRA, YSYEKL. Trimming cost V 0 bases and J 8 bases, with 19 bases left between them. The CDR3 spans 16 residues. CDR3 coding DNA: TGCGCCAGCAGCCAAGAACTCTCCGTCATATATGGAGGCTACACCTTC. Residues: CASSQELSVIYGGYTF.

The rearrangement joins TRBV11-2 to TRBJ2-7, with 10 bases fitting TRBD1. The J segment lost 2 bases and the V segment lost 5 bases, leaving 6 bases of the junction unmatched. Germline V gives CDR1 SGHAT, CDR2 FQNNGV. CDR3 length equals 15 residues. The CDR3 DNA follows: TGTGCCAGCAGCCGTTCCGGGACAGGGGCCTACGAGCAGTACTTC. Its protein is CASSRSGTGAYEQYF. The whole variable domain, remainder taken from reference TRBV11-2 and TRBJ2-7, is EAGVAQSPRYKIIEKRQSVAFWCNPISGHATLYWYQQILGQGPKLLIQFQNNGVVDDSQLPKDRFSAERLKGVDSTLKIQPAKLEDSAVYLCASSRSGTGAYEQYFGPGTRLTVT.

The rearrangement links TRBV15 to TRBJ1-1, with D possibly being TRBD1 (5 bases). The CDR3 is 14 residues long. CDR1 is LNHNV, CDR2 YYDKDF, per germline (reference sequence). The ends were cut back, 4 bases at V and 1 base at J, with 10 bases in the middle. The CDR3 DNA is TGTGCCACCAGCACGGGGACCGCGAACACTGAAGCTTTCTTT. Its translation: CATSTGTANTEAFF.